A selection of T cell receptor beta chains follows, all from one sample in a study of control samples from healthy donors and cancer patients. TCRdb's copy holds only in-frame clones and misses some; the assay was immunoSEQ multiplex PCR. The repertoire holds roughly 60,000 clones, with 94% as singletons. The source material was blood. All receptors derive from a man between 25 and 39 years old in good health. CDR3s leave out the opening cysteine and the closing phenylalanine or tryptophan. The order of the fields is J gene, D gene, V gene, CDR3 protein. The D gene is left open where the match is weak.

>TRBJ2-2|-|TRBV2
ASSHRAGSAGELF
>TRBJ1-3|-|TRBV19
ASTPRMGQGNTIY
>TRBJ1-5|-|TRBV18
ASSPSRGKAQPQH
>TRBJ2-7|-|TRBV9
ASSVGGSTYEQY
>TRBJ2-2|-|TRBV5-6
ASSLRGANTGELF
>TRBJ2-7|TRBD2|TRBV27
ASSFSGEGSSYEQY
>TRBJ2-7|TRBD2|TRBV3-1/TRBV3-2
ASSQEWGTSGSYEQY
>TRBJ2-1|TRBD2|TRBV29-1
SAFSGIDARSSYNEQF
>TRBJ2-1|-|TRBV6-5
ASSTWGRDNEQF
>TRBJ2-3|TRBD2|TRBV28
ASRSAGGPVDTQY
>TRBJ2-6|-|TRBV11-3
ASSMAGGSGANVLT
>TRBJ1-2|-|TRBV24-1
ATRGAYGYT
>TRBJ1-2|-|TRBV19
ASSMRWGDLYGYT
>TRBJ2-7|-|TRBV29-1
SVVDSSYEQY
>TRBJ1-1|TRBD1|TRBV9
ASSPPTGTGLQNTEAF
>TRBJ1-5|TRBD1|TRBV27
ASSSARARGHVRNQPQH
>TRBJ2-7|-|TRBV18
ASSQGMSRTYEQY
>TRBJ1-1|-|TRBV7-9
ASSFSTANTEAF
>TRBJ2-7|-|TRBV21-1
ASRVGVGGD
>TRBJ1-5|TRBD1|TRBV2
ASVGSQGAGQPQH
>TRBJ1-6|-|TRBV2
ASSENRNSPLH
>TRBJ1-2|-|TRBV9
ASSVGRGANYGYT
>TRBJ2-1|-|TRBV7-3
ASSLTYSDEQF